These T cell receptor beta chains were read from a single sample in a study of T cell repertoires in cytomegalovirus infection. One entry per CDR3 protein, called by TCRdb with MiXCR from the reads. The sample shows a few hundred thousand distinct CDR3 sequences, roughly 43% of them seen only once. Their target antigens are unknown. The sample was cultured PBMCs, taken from culture after CMV antigen stimulation. The receptors come from a human donor in good health (CMV status not recorded). Some clones in this sample may be carry-over from other donors' samples. CDR3s include the opening cysteine and the closing phenylalanine or tryptophan. Each record gives: J gene, CDR3 length, D gene, V gene, clone size, CDR3 DNA, CDR3 protein. The D gene is left open where the match is weak. Clone size is shown for a subset of rows, as once, few, many or a class of expanded clone.

j_call: TRBJ1-5
cdr3_length: 14
d_call: TRBD1
v_call: TRBV12-3/TRBV12-4
clone_size: .
cdr3_nt: TGTGCCAGCAGTCGAGGACAGGAGGGTCAGCCCCAGCATTTT
cdr3_aa: CASSRGQEGQPQHF

j_call: TRBJ2-4
cdr3_length: 17
d_call: .
v_call: TRBV7-8
clone_size: once
cdr3_nt: TGTGCCAGCAGCTCCTATAACTACAATCTAGCCAAAAACATTCAGTACTTC
cdr3_aa: CASSSYNYNLAKNIQYF

j_call: TRBJ1-5
cdr3_length: 16
d_call: .
v_call: TRBV12-3/TRBV12-4
clone_size: few
cdr3_nt: TGTGCCAGCAGCCGAAATGACAGGCTGGAGGGTCAGCCCCAGCATTTT
cdr3_aa: CASSRNDRLEGQPQHF

j_call: TRBJ2-7
cdr3_length: 14
d_call: .
v_call: TRBV7-2
clone_size: few
cdr3_nt: TGTGCCAGCAGCTCCGTACTAGCCTCCTACGAGCAGTACTTC
cdr3_aa: CASSSVLASYEQYF

j_call: TRBJ2-7
cdr3_length: 18
d_call: .
v_call: TRBV7-2
clone_size: .
cdr3_nt: TGTGCCAGCAGCTTAGCACGGGGTCCCACTGGGTCCTTCTACGAGCAGAACTTC
cdr3_aa: CASSLARGPTGSFYEQNF

j_call: TRBJ2-3
cdr3_length: 15
d_call: TRBD2
v_call: TRBV5-6
clone_size: .
cdr3_nt: TGTGCCAGCGGAGGGCCTAGCGGGGGCACAGATACGCAGTATTTT
cdr3_aa: CASGGPSGGTDTQYF

j_call: TRBJ2-3
cdr3_length: 15
d_call: TRBD1
v_call: TRBV2
clone_size: few
cdr3_nt: TGTGCCAGCAGCGTACAGGGGGCGCCCACAGATACGCAGTATTTT
cdr3_aa: CASSVQGAPTDTQYF

j_call: TRBJ2-3
cdr3_length: 18
d_call: TRBD2
v_call: TRBV7-8
clone_size: .
cdr3_nt: TGTGCCAGCAGCCCTTCCCTTGCTAGCGGGAGCGTGGCAGATACGCAGTATTTT
cdr3_aa: CASSPSLASGSVADTQYF

j_call: TRBJ2-7
cdr3_length: 15
d_call: .
v_call: TRBV7-2
clone_size: .
cdr3_nt: TGTGCCAGCAGCGTCGGACTCCTGGGAGTCTACGAGCAGTACTTC
cdr3_aa: CASSVGLLGVYEQYF

j_call: TRBJ2-3
cdr3_length: 14
d_call: .
v_call: TRBV5-1
clone_size: .
cdr3_nt: TGCGCCAGCAGCGGGGACCCCAGGGCAGATACGCAGTATTTT
cdr3_aa: CASSGDPRADTQYF

j_call: TRBJ2-1
cdr3_length: 14
d_call: .
v_call: TRBV5-1
clone_size: .
cdr3_nt: TGCGCCAGCAGCTACGGCGGGACCTACAATGAGCAGTTCTTC
cdr3_aa: CASSYGGTYNEQFF

j_call: TRBJ2-3
cdr3_length: 16
d_call: TRBD2
v_call: TRBV4-1
clone_size: .
cdr3_nt: TGCGCCAGCAGCCAAGCACTAGCGGGAGATGTAGATACGCAGTATTTT
cdr3_aa: CASSQALAGDVDTQYF

j_call: TRBJ1-6
cdr3_length: 14
d_call: TRBD1
v_call: TRBV7-9
clone_size: few
cdr3_nt: TGTGCCAGCAGGCCAGGGGGTCTCAATTCACCCCTCCACTTT
cdr3_aa: CASRPGGLNSPLHF

j_call: TRBJ2-1
cdr3_length: 14
d_call: TRBD1
v_call: TRBV2
clone_size: few
cdr3_nt: TGTGCCAGCAGGCGCGGGACAGGGAATGATGAGCAGTTCTTC
cdr3_aa: CASRRGTGNDEQFF

j_call: TRBJ1-2
cdr3_length: 13
d_call: TRBD1
v_call: TRBV7-2
clone_size: few
cdr3_nt: TGTGCCAGCAGCTTGGGACAGGCTTTTGGCTACACCTTC
cdr3_aa: CASSLGQAFGYTF

j_call: TRBJ2-1
cdr3_length: 13
d_call: .
v_call: TRBV12-3/TRBV12-4
clone_size: few
cdr3_nt: TGTGCCAGCAGTTCTAACAGATACAATGAGCAGTTCTTC
cdr3_aa: CASSSNRYNEQFF

j_call: TRBJ2-7
cdr3_length: 14
d_call: TRBD1
v_call: TRBV7-2
clone_size: .
cdr3_nt: TGTGCCAGCAGCTCGGTAGACAGGGCTTACGAGCAGTACTTC
cdr3_aa: CASSSVDRAYEQYF

j_call: TRBJ2-7
cdr3_length: 15
d_call: .
v_call: TRBV7-7
clone_size: few
cdr3_nt: TGTGCCAGCAGCTTAGTGGCCGCGCCGGAGTACGAGCAGTACTTC
cdr3_aa: CASSLVAAPEYEQYF

j_call: TRBJ2-5
cdr3_length: 14
d_call: .
v_call: TRBV11-2
clone_size: .
cdr3_nt: TGTGCCAGCAGCTTAGATCGGGCGGTCGAGACCCAGTACTTC
cdr3_aa: CASSLDRAVETQYF

j_call: TRBJ2-4
cdr3_length: 16
d_call: .
v_call: TRBV10-3
clone_size: .
cdr3_nt: TGTGCCATCAGTGGATCGCCGCAAGGGGCCAAAAACATTCAGTACTTC
cdr3_aa: CAISGSPQGAKNIQYF

j_call: TRBJ1-4
cdr3_length: 15
d_call: .
v_call: TRBV7-9
clone_size: few
cdr3_nt: TGTGCCAGCAGCAAAGACACCGCAACTAATGAAAAACTGTTTTTT
cdr3_aa: CASSKDTATNEKLFF

j_call: TRBJ1-5
cdr3_length: 14
d_call: .
v_call: TRBV4-2
clone_size: .
cdr3_nt: TGTGCCAGCAGCCAAGGGGACAGCAATCAGCCCCAGCATTTT
cdr3_aa: CASSQGDSNQPQHF

j_call: TRBJ2-7
cdr3_length: 15
d_call: .
v_call: TRBV4-3
clone_size: many
cdr3_nt: TGCGCCAGCAGCCAAGAATTTACAGCACCCAACGAGCAGTACTTC
cdr3_aa: CASSQEFTAPNEQYF

j_call: TRBJ2-3
cdr3_length: 12
d_call: .
v_call: TRBV7-8
clone_size: .
cdr3_nt: TGTGCCAGCAGCATACTAGGAAATACGCAGTATTTT
cdr3_aa: CASSILGNTQYF

j_call: TRBJ2-1
cdr3_length: 15
d_call: TRBD2
v_call: TRBV7-2
clone_size: few
cdr3_nt: TGTGCCAGCAGCTTTTCCGCGGGAGGTTTCAATGAGCAGTTCTTC
cdr3_aa: CASSFSAGGFNEQFF

j_call: TRBJ2-1
cdr3_length: 16
d_call: .
v_call: TRBV6-1
clone_size: .
cdr3_nt: TGTGCCAGCACCCCCCACCTAGTAACCTCCTACAATGAGCAGTTCTTC
cdr3_aa: CASTPHLVTSYNEQFF

j_call: TRBJ2-7
cdr3_length: 16
d_call: .
v_call: TRBV7-4
clone_size: .
cdr3_nt: TGTGCCAGCAGCCCCAACGCAGGGATCGCGTCCTACGAGCAGTACTTC
cdr3_aa: CASSPNAGIASYEQYF